These T cell receptor beta chains were read from a single sample in a study of CD8 T cells in ankylosing spondylitis. TCRdb re-analysed the 5' RACE reads in MiXCR, keeping a single row per CDR3 protein. The repertoire consists of tens of thousands of distinct CDR3 sequences, with roughly 9% occurring once and the leading ten covering under 35%. Sequencing was done on a sample of blood, either unsorted or a sorted T cell fraction (not recorded which). The receptors derive from a male donor with ankylosing spondylitis. The CDR3 runs from the conserved cysteine through the conserved F or W. The D gene is left open where the match is weak. Only some rows state a clone size, as once, few, many or a class for expanded clones.

v_gene	d_gene	abundance	j_gene	CDR3nt	CDR3aa
TRBV12-3/TRBV12-4	-	-	TRBJ1-6	TGTGCCAGCAGTTTAGGGGGCGAGAATTCACCCCTCCACTTT	CASSLGGENSPLHF
TRBV6-4	TRBD2	many	TRBJ2-3	TGTGCCAGCAGTGACTCTCGGACTAGCGACCTGAATACGCAGTATTTT	CASSDSRTSDLNTQYF
TRBV10-2	-	-	TRBJ2-7	TGCGCCAGCCAAGGGAATTCCTACGAGCAGTACTTC	CASQGNSYEQYF
TRBV7-9	TRBD2	many	TRBJ2-3	TGTGCCAGCAGCTTAAGAACTAGCGGGAGTCCAGATACGCAGTATTTT	CASSLRTSGSPDTQYF
TRBV9	-	-	TRBJ1-1	TGTGCCAGCAAAGACCGGGAAACTGAAGCTTTCTTT	CASKDRETEAFF
TRBV29-1	-	many	TRBJ2-1	TGCAGCGTTGGGTCAGGAGAAGATGGTGAGCAGTTCTTC	CSVGSGEDGEQFF
TRBV29-1	TRBD1	many	TRBJ1-1	TGCAGCGTGGGACAGGGAGCAGGGGAAGCTTTCTTT	CSVGQGAGEAFF
TRBV7-9	-	many	TRBJ2-1	TGTGCCAGCAGCTTAGTTGGTGAGCAGTTCTTC	CASSLVGEQFF
TRBV7-9	-	many	TRBJ2-2	TGTGCCAGCAGCTTAACCCCCGGGGAGCTGTTTTTT	CASSLTPGELFF
TRBV5-6	-	-	TRBJ2-5	TGTGCCAGCAGCTTGGCCCTCCAAGAGACCCAGTACTTC	CASSLALQETQYF
TRBV6-6	-	few	TRBJ2-1	TGTGCCAGCAGTTACAATGACAATGAGCAGTTCTTC	CASSYNDNEQFF
TRBV5-1	TRBD2	-	TRBJ2-7	TGCGCCAGCAGCTTGGGGTGGGAGGGCTCCTACGAGCAGTACTTC	CASSLGWEGSYEQYF
TRBV27	-	-	TRBJ2-4	TGTGCCAGCAGTTTTGGCACTCCCAAAAACATTCAGTACTTC	CASSFGTPKNIQYF
TRBV27	-	many	TRBJ1-5	TGTGCCAGCAGTATAGGGGATAGCAATCAGCCCCAGCATTTT	CASSIGDSNQPQHF
TRBV20-1	TRBD2	few	TRBJ2-1	TGCAGTGCTAGAGATCTAGCGGGAGGGGATTACAATGAGCAGTTCTTC	CSARDLAGGDYNEQFF
TRBV29-1	-	few	TRBJ1-2	TGCAGCGTTGGCGGGACGGCGACCTATGGCTACACCTTC	CSVGGTATYGYTF
TRBV20-1	-	many	TRBJ2-1	TGCAGTGCTCTCGTTGAGCTAGTTTTCTACAATGAGCAGTTCTTC	CSALVELVFYNEQFF
TRBV19	-	-	TRBJ2-6	TGTGCCAGTACCCTTCTATCTGGGGCCAACGTCCTGACTTTC	CASTLLSGANVLTF
TRBV4-1	TRBD1	few	TRBJ1-2	TGCGCCAGCAGCCAAGGCCGAACGGGACAGTTCCTCTTC	CASSQGRTGQFLF
TRBV7-2	-	few	TRBJ2-3	TGTGCCAGCAGCTTAGCCTGGGCGAGGGATACGCAGTATTTT	CASSLAWARDTQYF
TRBV12-3/TRBV12-4	TRBD1	many	TRBJ1-2	TGTGCCAGCAGCCAGGGGACAGGGGGCATCGGTGGCTACACCTTC	CASSQGTGGIGGYTF
TRBV6-1	TRBD2	many	TRBJ2-3	TGTGCCAGCACCCGACTAGCGGTTGCCACAGATACGCAGTATTTT	CASTRLAVATDTQYF
TRBV4-2	TRBD2	few	TRBJ2-5	TGTGCCAGCAGCCTAAGCGGTTTGGGACTAGCGGATAACCAAGAGACCCAGTACTTC	CASSLSGLGLADNQETQYF
TRBV7-7	-	many	TRBJ2-2	TGTGCCAGCAGCTTGGACGCGGTCGGGGAGCTGTTTTTT	CASSLDAVGELFF
TRBV5-6	-	many	TRBJ2-1	TGTGCCAGCAGCCACCCCTACGTACGGGGAAAAGGTGGCAATGAGCAGTTCTTC	CASSHPYVRGKGGNEQFF
TRBV27	TRBD2	many	TRBJ2-1	TGTGCCAGCAGTTTTGGGCTAGCGGGCTACAATGAGCAGTTCTTC	CASSFGLAGYNEQFF
TRBV5-1	-	few	TRBJ1-1	TGCGCCAGCAGCTTGAGCGGACCCTACACTGAAGCTTTCTTT	CASSLSGPYTEAFF
TRBV7-8	-	many	TRBJ1-2	TGTGCCAGCAGCCAAGCTCGAGACTATGGCTACACCTTC	CASSQARDYGYTF
TRBV10-1	-	-	TRBJ2-1	TGCGCCAGCAGTGAGACAGGGAATTCGGGTGAGCAGTTCTTC	CASSETGNSGEQFF
TRBV14	TRBD1	many	TRBJ1-2	TGTGCCAGCAGCCGGACTGGACAGGGGGTAGAGGATGGCTACACCTTC	CASSRTGQGVEDGYTF
TRBV20-1	TRBD2	-	TRBJ2-1	TGCGGTGCTAGAGATAGGGCTAGCGGGAGTAATGAGCAGTTCTTC	CGARDRASGSNEQFF
TRBV27	-	few	TRBJ1-2	TGTGCCAGCAGTTTAGGTCCCGACTATGGCTACACCTTC	CASSLGPDYGYTF
TRBV6-1	TRBD1	-	TRBJ2-5	TGTGCCAGCACCTACGACATAGGGACAGAAGAGACCCAGTACTTC	CASTYDIGTEETQYF
TRBV11-1	TRBD2	-	TRBJ2-1	TGTGCCAGCAGCGCAATGACTAGCGGAATCTACAATGAGCAGTTCTTC	CASSAMTSGIYNEQFF
TRBV12-3/TRBV12-4	TRBD1	few	TRBJ2-7	TGTGCCAGCAGCAGACAGGGGGGCCCCTACGAGCAGTACTTC	CASSRQGGPYEQYF
TRBV14	TRBD2	few	TRBJ2-1	TGTGCCAGCAGCCCCCGGGAGGCGGGGCCTTCCTACAATGAGCAGTTCTTC	CASSPREAGPSYNEQFF
TRBV7-8	TRBD1	many	TRBJ2-1	TGTGCCAGCAGGGAGACAGGGAGCTCCTACAATGAGCAGTTCTTC	CASRETGSSYNEQFF
TRBV6-5	-	-	TRBJ1-1	TGTGCCAGCAGTACTGACAGAGACATTACGTATGAAGCTTTCTTT	CASSTDRDITYEAFF
TRBV7-8	TRBD1	few	TRBJ2-5	TGTGCCAGCAGCCCGACAGGGGGAGAGACCCAGTACTTC	CASSPTGGETQYF
TRBV11-2	-	medium-sized	TRBJ1-6	TGTGCCAGCAGCCCGAGTCCCGCCCAGCTCTATAATTCACCCCTCCACTTT	CASSPSPAQLYNSPLHF
TRBV20-1	-	few	TRBJ1-1	TGCAGCCCTCTGAAAACTGAAGCTTTCTTT	CSPLKTEAFF
TRBV29-1	-	many	TRBJ1-4	TGCAGCGTAACGGTCCTAAATGAAAAACTGTTTTTT	CSVTVLNEKLFF
TRBV4-1	-	-	TRBJ2-1	TGCGCCAGCCACCCGGGGCCCCCGCATGAGCAGTTCTTC	CASHPGPPHEQFF
TRBV4-2	-	-	TRBJ2-2	TGTGCCAGCAGCCAAGATCTAAAACTAGCCTCTTCCGGGGAGCTGTTTTTT	CASSQDLKLASSGELFF
TRBV14	-	few	TRBJ2-5	TGTGCCAGCAGCCAATCACGGGAAGTGGAGACCCAGTACTTC	CASSQSREVETQYF